This T cell receptor (beta chain) was recorded in a study of T cells in localized non-small cell lung cancer. Study-level findings and limits: It remains possible that heterogeneity exists, since only one tumor region was sequenced.

Data came from immunoSEQ multiplex PCR; TCRdb stores just in-frame clones and leaves some out. The table includes under 150,000 clones, around 89% detected once. Worth noting for this clone: The antigen is unknown.

Looked up from germline, CDR1 is MDHEN and CDR2 is SYDVKM. The CDR3 is 14 residues long. J was trimmed by 3 bases and V by 7 bases; bases with no gene match: 6. The chain is built from TRBV28 and TRBJ2-7; 10 bases are shared with TRBD2. The receptor was isolated from a female donor over 55 with stage I lung adenocarcinoma. This material consisted of peripheral blood, taken before any cancer treatment. The CDR3 region has the DNA TGTGCCAGCAACTCCCAGCGGGAGGGCTACGAGCAGTACTTC. Its protein product is CASNSQREGYEQYF.